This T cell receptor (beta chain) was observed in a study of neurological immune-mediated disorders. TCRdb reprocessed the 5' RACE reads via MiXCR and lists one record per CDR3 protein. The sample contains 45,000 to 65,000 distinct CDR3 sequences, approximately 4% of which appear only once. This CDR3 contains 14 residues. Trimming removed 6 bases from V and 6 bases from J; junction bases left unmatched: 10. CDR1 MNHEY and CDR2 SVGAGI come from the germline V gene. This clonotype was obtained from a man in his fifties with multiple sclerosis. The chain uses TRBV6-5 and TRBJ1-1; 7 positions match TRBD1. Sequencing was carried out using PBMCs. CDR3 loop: CASSLNRQGPEAFF. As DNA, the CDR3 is TGTGCCAGCAGCCTAAATCGACAGGGCCCTGAAGCTTTCTTT.